The following is a T cell receptor (beta chain) sequence with its context. Its antigen is currently unknown. Germline V gene data show CDR1 as SGHTA and CDR2 as FQGNSA. Trimming at V came to 8 bases and at J to 2 bases, leaving 3 bases not matched to a gene. The CDR3 has 13 residues. TCRdb recomputed calls from the reads with MiXCR, one row per CDR3 protein. The sample shows some 500,000 distinct CDR3 sequences, about 40% of them seen only once. This sample stems from a study of T cell repertoires in cytomegalovirus infection. This TCR came from a human donor in good health (CMV status not recorded). Some clones in this sample may be carry-over from other donors' samples. The source was cultured PBMCs, collected from culture after CMV antigen stimulation. The J gene is TRBJ2-1, the V gene TRBV7-2, with 7 bases lining up with TRBD2. For the CDR3, the DNA is TGTGCCAGCGAGGGACTACCCTACAATGAGCAGTTCTTC. Protein: CASEGLPYNEQFF.